Below, 29 T cell receptor beta chains from the same sample are listed, as sequenced in a study of regulatory T cells in long-lasting Graves disease. Regarding time point: newly diagnosed GD, antithyroid drugs for less than 3 months. The TCR library was made from RNA extracted from PBMCs. TCR beta libraries were built with iRepertoire HTBI primers and Arm-PCR of CDR3 regions. Via MiXCR, TCRdb re-called the multiplex PCR reads, giving one row per CDR3 protein. Of roughly 500,000 distinct CDR3 sequences in the sample, 13% are singletons; the top ten hold about 10%. These data are also associated with another study on T cells in Graves' hyperthyroidism and ophthalmopathy.

This specimen was peripheral blood mononuclear cells (PBMCs), taken at new diagnosis, from a patient treated with antithyroid drugs. These receptors were obtained from a man aged 25-45 years with Graves disease.

This clonotype was detected a few times. The J gene is TRBJ2-2, the V gene TRBV11-2; 10 bases are shared with TRBD1. V gave up 6 bases and J gave up 4 bases; unmatched junction bases: 8. In germline, CDR1 is SGHAT, CDR2 FQNNGV. The CDR3 has 16 amino acids. The CDR3 DNA follows: TGTGCCAGCAGACCACCCGGGACAGGGGTCACCGGGGAGCTGTTTTTT. It specifies CASRPPGTGVTGELFF.

This clonotype was observed a few times. This chain uses TRBV5-4 with TRBJ2-1; no definite D call. V dropped 5 bases and J dropped 6 bases, with 9 bases sitting between them. The CDR3 totals 12 residues. CDR1 is SGHNT, CDR2 YYREEE, per germline (reference sequence). The CDR3 reads CASRSSGNEQFF. CDR3 DNA sequence: TGTGCCAGCAGGTCATCAGGCAATGAGCAGTTCTTC.

This clonotype was recorded at least ten times. The chain recombines TRBV20-1 with TRBJ2-7; 12 bases line up with TRBD2. V shed 2 bases and J 2 bases; nucleotides not matched to a gene: 10. The CDR3 runs 17 residues. Looked up from germline, CDR1 is DFQATT and CDR2 is SNEGSKA (reference sequence). The CDR3 is CSARTRGTSGLTYEQYF. The DNA of the CDR3 is TGCAGTGCTAGAACCAGGGGGACTAGCGGGTTAACCTACGAGCAGTACTTC.

The chain couples TRBV27 to TRBJ2-6, with 8 bases identical to TRBD1. This CDR3 comprises 17 residues. With 6 bases clipped from V and 0 bases from J, the junction kept 7 bases outside the gene matches. Per germline, CDR1 MNHEY and CDR2 SMNVEV (reference sequence). The CDR3 coding sequence is TGTGCCAGCAGATCCGGGACAGGCCACTCTGGGGCCAACGTCCTGACTTTC. This sequence encodes CASRSGTGHSGANVLTF.

This clonotype has ten or more counts. One junction end does not reproduce the germline sequence, and a read error may be involved. The chain employs TRBV27 and TRBJ2-4; 8 positions agree with TRBD2. The CDR3 consists of 14 residues. The V gene's germline CDR1 is MNHEY and CDR2 SMNVEV (reference sequence). The CDR3 DNA reads TGTGCCAGCAGAATAGGACTAGCCGAAAACATTCAGTACTTC. Its protein product is CASRIGLAENIQYF.

In this sample, this clonotype turned up many times. The chain joins TRBV11-2 to TRBJ1-6; D unresolved. CDR1 SGHAT and CDR2 FQNNGV come from the germline V gene. V was pared by 5 bases and J by 0 bases, with 14 bases between. The CDR3 covers 17 residues. CDR3 nucleotides: TGTGCCAGCAGCGTCACGTGGAGATCCTCCTATAATTCACCCCTCCACTTT. It translates to CASSVTWRSSYNSPLHF.

This clonotype turned up a few times. The rearrangement joins TRBV15 to TRBJ2-2, with D tentatively TRBD2 (5 bases). CDR3 size: 16 residues. Deletions cut 0 bases from V and 6 bases from J, with 14 bases between. From germline, CDR1 is LNHNV and CDR2 YYDKDF (reference sequence). DNA for the CDR3: TGTGCCACCAGCAGAGATGCTAGCTTAAGTTCCGGGGAGCTGTTTTTT. This translates into CATSRDASLSSGELFF.

This rearrangement joins TRBV30 to TRBJ1-2; TRBD1 matches 7 bases. The trim removed 0 bases at V and 4 bases at J, leaving 8 bases unmatched. CDR1 GTSNPN and CDR2 SVGIG come from the germline V gene (reference sequence). This CDR3 has 15 residues. The chain's CDR3 is CAWSVRGGGSYGYTF. CDR3 nucleotide sequence: TGTGCCTGGAGTGTACGAGGGGGCGGTAGCTATGGCTACACCTTC.

V is TRBV27 and J is TRBJ2-1, with D possibly being TRBD2 (6 bases). From germline, CDR1 is MNHEY and CDR2 SMNVEV (reference sequence). The V gene lost 2 bases and the J gene lost 10 bases, with 12 bases spanning the gap. The CDR3 runs 13 residues. CDR3 amino acids: CASSLINGGEQFF. The CDR3 nucleotides read TGTGCCAGCAGTTTAATTAATGGAGGGGAGCAGTTCTTC.

The chain's CDR3 is CASSRLVRETQYF. The CDR3 DNA reads as TGTGCCAGCAGCCGACTAGTTCGGGAGACCCAGTACTTC. The V and J genes are TRBV6-2 or TRBV6-3 and TRBJ2-5; TRBD2 might be the D (6 bases). Germline V gene sequence: CDR1 MNHEY, CDR2 SVGEGT. V shed 6 bases and J shed 5 bases, with 13 bases lying between them. This CDR3 has 13 residues.

This clonotype was counted at least ten times. This chain joins TRBV6-1 and TRBJ2-1, with a weak D call TRBD1 (6 bases). The ends were cut back, 6 bases at V and 4 bases at J, with 19 bases in the middle. The CDR3 contains 16 residues. Germline V gives CDR1 MNHNS, CDR2 SASEGT. The CDR3 loop is CASSEMDGTLYNEQFF. DNA for the CDR3: TGTGCCAGCAGCGAAATGGACGGGACACTTTACAATGAGCAGTTCTTC.

A note on this clonotype: Germline and junction disagree at one end, which may indicate a read error. The chain couples TRBV13 to TRBJ2-7; perhaps D is TRBD1 or TRBD2 (5 bases each). The germline V gene encodes CDR1 PRHDT and CDR2 FYEKMQ (reference sequence). CDR3 length: 13 residues. The CDR3 DNA reads TGTGCCAGCAGCTTGACCGGGGCCTACGAGCAGCACTTC. It translates to CASSLTGAYEQHF.

This clonotype has just a few counts. The V and J genes are TRBV5-1 and TRBJ2-7; D possibly corresponds to TRBD1 (5 bases). This CDR3 is built from 15 residues. The V end was cut by 5 bases, the J end by 0 bases, with 15 bases between. CDR1 is SGHRS, CDR2 YFSETQ, per germline. CDR3 in DNA: TGCGCCAGCAGGCCCAGGGCGGCTAGCTCCTACGAGCAGTACTTC. Its translation: CASRPRAASSYEQYF.

The chain is built from TRBV29-1 and TRBJ2-3; 10 bases are a match to TRBD2. Germline CDR1 and CDR2: SQVTM and ANQGSEA. Trimming took 7 bases from V and 0 from J; bases not matched to a gene: 4. The CDR3 runs to 14 residues. Here the CDR3 DNA reads TGCAGCGAGAGACTAGCGGGCAGCACAGATACGCAGTATTTT. Its translation is CSERLAGSTDTQYF.

This clonotype was detected many times. The V gene is TRBV24-1, the J gene TRBJ2-7; D uncertain. This CDR3 spans 12 amino acids. Per germline, CDR1 KGHDR and CDR2 SFDVKD. With 3 bases removed from V and 4 bases from J, the gap between germline ends came to 6 bases. CDR3 amino acids: CATSDSLYEQYF. CDR3 bases: TGTGCCACCAGTGATAGCCTTTACGAGCAGTACTTC.

This clonotype occurred a few times. The chain employs TRBV30 and TRBJ2-1; 7 positions agree with TRBD2. V shed 0 bases and J 7 bases; nucleotides not matched to a gene: 6. Germline CDR1 reads GTSNPN; CDR2 reads SVGIG (reference sequence). The CDR3 spans 14 residues. CDR3 in amino acids: CAWSVGGRLNEQFF. CDR3 coding DNA: TGTGCCTGGAGTGTGGGGGGGAGGCTTAATGAGCAGTTCTTC.

This clonotype was seen many times. V is TRBV30 and J is TRBJ1-6; D is possibly TRBD1 (5 bases). The CDR3 totals 13 residues. From germline, CDR1 is GTSNPN and CDR2 SVGIG (reference sequence). Trimming cost V 1 base and J 7 bases, with 8 bases left between them. The CDR3 sequence: CAWSEGANSPLHF. CDR3 nucleotide sequence: TGTGCCTGGAGTGAAGGGGCCAATTCACCCCTCCACTTT.

The table lists this clonotype with many counts. This rearrangement joins TRBV3-1 to TRBJ2-1; TRBD2 matches at 9 bases. CDR3 length equals 16 residues. Trimming removed 1 base from V and 5 bases from J; junction bases left unmatched: 6. CDR1 and CDR2 from the germline V gene are LGHDT and YNNKEL (reference sequence). This chain's CDR3 is CASSQGGLAGDNEQFF. CDR3 in DNA: TGTGCCAGCAGCCAAGGGGGTTTAGCGGGAGACAATGAGCAGTTCTTC.

This rearrangement joins TRBV7-2 to TRBJ1-1; the D gene is possibly TRBD1 (6 bases). Germline CDR1 and CDR2: SGHTA and FQGNSA. This CDR3 comprises 15 residues. Trimming removed 3 bases at V and 4 bases at J, with 15 bases between. The CDR3 is CASSFANREATEAFF. CDR3 DNA sequence: TGTGCCAGCAGCTTCGCTAACAGGGAGGCCACTGAAGCTTTCTTT.

This clonotype was detected many times. The chain uses TRBV7-2 and TRBJ2-7; 11 bases fit TRBD2. J was trimmed by 2 bases and V by 6 bases; bases with no gene match: 6. Germline V lookup: CDR1 SGHTA, CDR2 FQGNSA. This CDR3 has 15 amino acids. In nucleotides, the CDR3 is TGTGCCAGCAGACTAATGACTAGCGGGACCTACGAGCAGTACTTC. Protein sequence: CASRLMTSGTYEQYF.

This clonotype was seen at least ten times. V is TRBV11-2 and J is TRBJ2-1; D unclear. Trimming removed 2 bases at V and 8 bases at J, with 7 bases between. The CDR3 consists of 12 residues. From germline, CDR1 is SGHAT and CDR2 FQNNGV. In nucleotides, the CDR3 is TGTGCCAGCAGCTTAAGTAGTTATGAGCAGTTCTTC. Amino acid sequence: CASSLSSYEQFF.

This clonotype came up many times. CDR3 loop: CSATHPETF. Written as DNA, the CDR3 is TGCAGTGCTACGCACCCTGAAACCTTC. The chain is built from TRBV20-1 and TRBJ1-2; no clear D. Trimming shortened V by 4 bases and J by 14 bases, and 11 bases separated the two germline ends. CDR1 DFQATT and CDR2 SNEGSKA come from the germline V gene (reference sequence). The CDR3 contains 9 residues.

This clonotype was seen a handful of times. The rearrangement joins TRBV29-1 to TRBJ2-2, with 11 bases identical to TRBD2. The V gene end was trimmed by 4 bases and the J gene end by 2 bases; junction bases not matched to a gene: 9. Per the germline V gene, CDR1 is SQVTM and CDR2 is ANQGSEA. The CDR3 loop spans 17 amino acids. Here the CDR3 DNA reads TGCAGCGTTGGGGGGGTAAGACTAGCGGGAAACACCGGGGAGCTGTTTTTT. Its protein product is CSVGGVRLAGNTGELFF.

This clonotype was recorded at least ten times. The chain combines TRBV29-1 with TRBJ2-5, with TRBD1 identical over 10 bases. The CDR3 length is 15 residues. Germline assignment: CDR1 SQVTM and CDR2 ANQGSEA. The ends lost 8 bases at V and 1 base at J; junction bases unmatched: 10. The CDR3 reads CSLRPGTGAQETQYF. The CDR3 DNA is TGCAGCCTACGGCCAGGGACAGGGGCCCAAGAGACCCAGTACTTC. Variable domain in full (rest from reference TRBV29-1 and TRBJ2-5): SAVISQKPSRDICQRGTSLTIQCQVDSQVTMMFWYRQQPGQSLTLIATANQGSEATYESGFVIDKFPISRPNLTFSTLTVSNMSPEDSSIYLCSLRPGTGAQETQYFGPGTRLLVL.

This clonotype was found many times. J is TRBJ1-1 and V is TRBV18, with D tentatively TRBD1 (5 bases). The CDR3 totals 14 residues. Germline V gene sequence: CDR1 KGHSH, CDR2 LQKENI. With 6 bases removed from V and 5 bases from J, the gap between germline ends came to 16 bases. DNA for the CDR3: TGTGCCAGCTCTCCGGGGACGGACGGGACTGAAGCTTTCTTT. This sequence encodes CASSPGTDGTEAFF.

This clonotype was counted ten times or more. This CDR3 reads CASSERETSGLREQFF. The CDR3 region has the DNA TGCGCCAGCAGTGAAAGGGAGACTAGCGGATTACGGGAGCAGTTCTTC. This sequence joins TRBV10-1 and TRBJ2-1, with TRBD2 matching 9 bases. V lost 3 bases, J lost 10 bases, and 13 bases stayed unmatched. The germline gives CDR1 WNHNN, CDR2 SYGVQD (reference sequence). The CDR3 has 16 amino acids.

In regard to this clonotype: A clone one base away is much larger, so this may be a read error. V usage is TRBV9 and J usage is TRBJ2-2; the D call may be TRBD1 or TRBD2 (5 bases each). The CDR3 has 16 residues. Germline CDR1 is SGDLS and CDR2 is YYNGEE. CDR3 in amino acids: CASSKPGTSNTRELFF. The CDR3 DNA is TGTGCCAGCAGCAAGCCCGGGACGTCGAACACCAGGGAGCTGTTTTTT. Filled out from reference TRBV9 and TRBJ2-2, the complete variable domain reads DSGVTQTPKHLITATGQRVTLRCSPRSGDLSVYWYQQSLDQGLQFLIQYYNGEERAKGNILERFSAQQFPDLHSELNLSSLELGDSALYFCASSKPGTSNTRELFFGEGSRLTVL.

This rearrangement joins TRBV6-2 or TRBV6-3 to TRBJ2-3, with 7 nucleotides matching TRBD2. The CDR3 extends over 13 amino acids. From germline, CDR1 is MNHEY and CDR2 SVGEGT. Trimming removed 5 bases from V and 5 bases from J; junction bases left unmatched: 4. CDR3 nucleotides: TGTGCCAGCAGTGAGTCGGGGGGAGATACGCAGTATTTT. Protein product: CASSESGGDTQYF.

This clonotype was detected ten times or more. The chain carries TRBV20-1 and TRBJ2-1; 8 bases align to TRBD2. The germline V gene has CDR1 DFQATT and CDR2 SNEGSKA (reference sequence). The CDR3 covers 15 residues. Trimming at V came to 0 bases and at J to 8 bases, leaving 9 bases not matched to a gene. The CDR3 here is CSARDAGLAKDEQFF. The CDR3 DNA reads as TGCAGTGCTAGAGATGCTGGACTAGCCAAGGATGAGCAGTTCTTC.